Following are 27 T cell receptor beta chains from one sample sequenced in a study of T cell repertoires in cytomegalovirus infection. Their recognized antigens are unknown. TCRdb processed the reads anew with MiXCR; each CDR3 protein has one entry. The sample lists some 940,000 distinct CDR3 sequences, around 32% occurring once. Sequencing used cultured CD8+ T cells from PBMCs, obtained from culture after CMV antigen stimulation. The receptor source for this set is a human donor in good health (CMV status not recorded). Some clones in this sample may be carry-over from other donors' samples.

The rearrangement joins TRBV28 to TRBJ2-7; D may match TRBD1 or TRBD2 (5 bases each). Germline V gene sequence: CDR1 MDHEN, CDR2 SYDVKM. The V and J ends lost 2 bases and 2 bases respectively, with 13 bases between them. This CDR3 contains 15 residues. CDR3 in amino acids: CASSLGGPRAYEQYV. CDR3 DNA sequence: TGTGCCAGCAGTTTAGGGGGACCCCGCGCCTACGAGCAGTACGTC.

V usage is TRBV6-5 and J usage is TRBJ1-1, with D tentatively TRBD1 (6 bases). Looked up from germline, CDR1 is MNHEY and CDR2 is SVGAGI. V lost 7 bases, J lost 5 bases, and 20 bases lay in between. This CDR3 contains 15 residues. Written as DNA, the CDR3 is TGTGCCAGCATCTCGCGGGGGCGACCGGGGACTGAAGCTTTCTTT. This translates into CASISRGRPGTEAFF.

In DNA form, the CDR3 reads TGTGCCAGCAACCACCCAGGAATTAACACTGAAGCTTTCTTT. Translating it yields CASNHPGINTEAFF. The chain links TRBV2 to TRBJ1-1; no clear D gene. The CDR3 consists of 14 residues. The V end lost 7 bases, the J end lost 2 bases, and 14 bases lay between the germline ends. Looked up from germline, CDR1 is SNHLY and CDR2 is FYNNEI.

The J gene is TRBJ1-1, the V gene TRBV7-2; 7 nucleotides agree with TRBD1. Germline V gene sequence: CDR1 SGHTA, CDR2 FQGNSA. Trimming removed 5 bases from V and 0 bases from J; junction bases left unmatched: 6. CDR3 size: 15 residues. The CDR3 sequence is CASSLPQGMNTEAFF. In DNA, the CDR3 is TGTGCCAGCAGCCTACCACAGGGGATGAACACTGAAGCTTTCTTT.

There are a few counts of this clonotype. The chain joins TRBV6-6 to TRBJ2-7; D is unresolved. The length of the CDR3 is 13 residues. Germline CDR1 and CDR2: MNHNY and SVGAGI (reference sequence). With 6 bases removed from V and 5 bases from J, the gap between germline ends came to 14 bases. The CDR3 DNA reads TGTGCCAGCAGCGGGCCCCTCGGACACGAGCAGTACTTC. It is translated as CASSGPLGHEQYF.

Only a few counts were recorded for this clonotype. The chain uses TRBV27 and TRBJ2-3; 8 nucleotides line up with TRBD1. Germline assignment: CDR1 MNHEY and CDR2 SMNVEV (reference sequence). The CDR3 sequence is 16 residues long. V lost 5 bases to trimming and J lost 3 bases; unmatched junction nucleotides: 10. This chain's CDR3 is CASSDPRQGRTDTQYF. The CDR3 DNA reads TGTGCCAGCAGTGACCCACGACAGGGGAGAACAGATACGCAGTATTTT.

This clonotype is a singleton in its sample. CDR3 region: CASGIGTVRPQYF. DNA for the CDR3: TGTGCTAGTGGTATAGGGACTGTTAGACCCCAGTACTTC. The rearrangement uses TRBV12-5 and TRBJ2-5; D perhaps matches TRBD2 (6 bases). With 5 bases removed from V and 9 bases from J, the gap between germline ends came to 16 bases. The CDR3 sequence is 13 residues long. CDR1 and CDR2 (germline): LGHNT, FRNRAP.

V usage is TRBV12-3 or TRBV12-4 and J usage is TRBJ2-7; D remains unclear. The V end lost 7 bases, the J end lost 10 bases, and 14 bases lay between the germline ends. CDR3 length equals 11 residues. CDR3 DNA: TGTGCCAGCACCCTAGGAGCGTACCAGTACTTC. Translated: CASTLGAYQYF.

The rearrangement links TRBV12-3 or TRBV12-4 to TRBJ2-1; possible D gene TRBD1, 5 bases. Trimming removed 5 bases from V and 4 bases from J, with 21 bases in between. CDR3 length: 17 residues. CDR3 residues: CASSHISEGVPYNEQFF. The CDR3 coding sequence is TGTGCCAGCAGTCACATATCGGAAGGGGTCCCTTACAATGAGCAGTTCTTC.

This rearrangement joins TRBV6-1 to TRBJ1-2; D possibly corresponds to TRBD1 (5 bases). Germline V lookup: CDR1 MNHNS, CDR2 SASEGT. The V gene lost 1 base and the J gene lost 4 bases, with 13 bases spanning the gap. The CDR3 extends over 15 amino acids. The DNA of the CDR3 is TGTGCCAGCAGTGAAGTCATAGGACACTCCTATGGCTACACCTTC. It encodes CASSEVIGHSYGYTF.

This clonotype came up many times. The chain joins TRBV7-2 to TRBJ2-4; D not certain. Trimming removed 5 bases from V and 0 bases from J, with 11 bases in between. The germline gives CDR1 SGHTA, CDR2 FQGNSA. The CDR3 spans 15 residues. CDR3 in amino acids: CASSPSDVAKNIQYF. DNA of the CDR3: TGTGCCAGCAGCCCGAGTGATGTAGCCAAAAACATTCAGTACTTC.

The table lists this clonotype with many counts. The chain has TRBV7-8 and TRBJ1-5, with D maybe TRBD1 (6 bases). The CDR3 is made up of 13 amino acids. CDR1 is SGHVS, CDR2 FQNEAQ, per germline. The V gene lost 3 bases and the J gene lost 6 bases, with 9 bases spanning the gap. Written as DNA, the CDR3 is TGTGCCAGCAGCTTCGGGGGGGCTCAGCCCCAGCATTTT. Its protein is CASSFGGAQPQHF. Complete variable domain (other parts from reference TRBV7-8 and TRBJ1-5): GAGVSQSPRYKVAKRGQDVALRCDPISGHVSLFWYQQALGQGPEFLTYFQNEAQLDKSGLPSDRFFAERPEGSVSTLKIQRTQQEDSAVYLCASSFGGAQPQHFGDGTRLSIL.

Only a few counts were recorded for this clonotype. CDR3 sequence reads: CASSFDQSQETQYF. In nucleotides, the CDR3 is TGTGCCAGCAGTTTTGACCAGTCCCAAGAGACCCAGTACTTC. The chain combines TRBV28 with TRBJ2-5; D is ambiguous. From germline, CDR1 is MDHEN and CDR2 SYDVKM. The CDR3 covers 14 residues. Trimming pared 3 bases from V and 1 base from J, leaving 9 bases between. The full variable domain, with the rest looked up from reference TRBV28 and TRBJ2-5, is DVKVTQSSRYLVKRTGEKVFLECVQDMDHENMFWYRQDPGLGLRLIYFSYDVKMKEKGDIPEGYSVSREKKERFSLILESASTNQTSMYLCASSFDQSQETQYFGPGTRLLVL.

The V gene is TRBV20-1, the J gene TRBJ2-3; the match to TRBD2 covers 13 bases. The junction had 11 bases not matched to a gene; V was cut back by 6 bases and J by 5 bases. The CDR3 extends over 16 amino acids. CDR1 and CDR2 (germline): DFQATT, SNEGSKA (reference sequence). CDR3 DNA: TGCAGTGCCAAGGGAACTAGCGGGGGGGCCGGAGATACGCAGTATTTT. It codes for CSAKGTSGGAGDTQYF.

The rearrangement links TRBV19 to TRBJ2-1, with TRBD1 matching 8 bases. The CDR3 length is 16 residues. Germline CDR1 is LNHDA and CDR2 is SQIVND (reference sequence). Trimming took 1 base from V and 8 from J; bases not matched to a gene: 10. This CDR3 is CASSIGQGLASDEQFF. The CDR3 coding sequence is TGTGCCAGTAGTATAGGACAGGGGCTTGCGAGCGATGAGCAGTTCTTC.

This clonotype was found a few times. The genes are TRBV20-1 and TRBJ1-1; D is uncertain. The germline V gene has CDR1 DFQATT and CDR2 SNEGSKA (reference sequence). This CDR3 contains 8 residues. V dropped 5 bases and J dropped 9 bases, with 4 bases sitting between them. CDR3 bases: TGCAGTGCTTCTCAAGCTTTCTTT. This encodes CSASQAFF.

This clonotype was observed a few times. The CDR3: CASSIGASTDTQYF. CDR3 DNA: TGTGCCAGCTCGATCGGGGCCAGCACAGATACGCAGTATTTT. This chain uses TRBV2 with TRBJ2-3; D possibly uses TRBD1 or TRBD2 (5 bases each). This CDR3 is 14 amino acids long. CDR1 and CDR2 (germline): SNHLY, FYNNEI. V lost 8 bases and J 0 bases, leaving 12 bases between the germline ends.

This chain uses TRBV3-1 with TRBJ2-3; D is perhaps TRBD1 or TRBD2 (5 bases each). Trimming took off 6 bases at V and 2 bases at J, with 24 bases between the two ends. The CDR3 covers 18 residues. Germline CDR1 is LGHDT and CDR2 is YNNKEL (reference sequence). CDR3 region: CASSHKGGIEGYTDTQYF. For the CDR3, the DNA is TGTGCCAGCAGTCACAAGGGTGGGATAGAGGGGTACACAGATACGCAGTATTTT.

This sequence joins TRBV27 and TRBJ2-5; D is ambiguous. Germline values: CDR1 MNHEY, CDR2 SMNVEV (reference sequence). This CDR3 has 14 amino acids. Deletions cut 5 bases from V and 7 bases from J, with 17 bases between. CDR3 in DNA: TGTGCCAGCAGTCCGACACCGGTTTTAGGGACCCAGTACTTC. It specifies CASSPTPVLGTQYF.

The rearrangement uses TRBV18 and TRBJ1-2; D may be TRBD1 (5 bases). This CDR3 contains 16 residues. The germline gives CDR1 KGHSH, CDR2 LQKENI. The V end was cut by 0 bases, the J end by 4 bases, with 15 bases between. The CDR3 nucleotides read TGTGCCAGCTCACCACCGACAGTATTAGGGTTCTATGGCTACACCTTC. Its protein is CASSPPTVLGFYGYTF. Complete variable domain (other parts from reference TRBV18 and TRBJ1-2): NAGVMQNPRHLVRRRGQEARLRCSPMKGHSHVYWYRQLPEEGLKFMVYLQKENIIDESGMPKERFSAEFPKEGPSILRIQQVVRGDSAAYFCASSPPTVLGFYGYTFGSGTRLTVV.

Comment on this clonotype: This may be a read error, as it is one base from a much larger clone. This chain uses TRBV4-3 with TRBJ1-2; weak D call: TRBD1 (6 bases). CDR3 size: 15 residues. The germline CDR1 and CDR2 sequences are LGHNA and YSLEER. The CDR3 is CASTPTKGVNHGYTF. The CDR3 bases are TGCGCCAGCACCCCAACAAAGGGGGTTAACCATGGCTACACCTTC.

The J gene is TRBJ1-2, the V gene TRBV10-3; D gene ambiguous. Germline loops: CDR1 ENHRY, CDR2 SYGVKD. The CDR3 is 12 amino acids. The V end lost 2 bases, the J end lost 7 bases, and 8 bases lay between the germline ends. CDR3 nucleotide sequence: TGTGCCATCAGTGAGACTGCCGGTGGCTACACCTTC. Its protein is CAISETAGGYTF.

This clonotype was seen more than once but under ten times. The CDR3 DNA is TGTGCCAGCAGTTTAAATGGACTAGCCTTCGCCTCCTACAATGAGCAGTTCTTC. This sequence encodes CASSLNGLAFASYNEQFF. J is TRBJ2-1 and V is TRBV27, with 8 positions matching TRBD2. J gave up 0 bases and V 2 bases, and 9 bases lay outside the gene matches. Germline V gene data show CDR1 as MNHEY and CDR2 as SMNVEV (reference sequence). CDR3 size: 18 residues.

V usage is TRBV7-3 and J usage is TRBJ2-1; 9 nucleotides match TRBD1. There are 15 residues in the CDR3. Germline V gene sequence: CDR1 SGHTA, CDR2 FQGTGA. V was clipped by 4 bases and J by 6 bases; unmatched bases: 7. The CDR3 DNA is TGTGCCAGCAGCTCGGGACAGGGTTTGCCCAATGAGCAGTTCTTC. This encodes CASSSGQGLPNEQFF.

In regard to this clonotype: A junction boundary mismatches the germline segment, possibly from a read error. The chain has TRBV6-5 and TRBJ2-5; TRBD1 matches 9 bases. CDR3 length: 14 amino acids. Germline values: CDR1 MNHEY, CDR2 SVGAGI. CDR3 residues: CAGSQDRGQETQYF. The CDR3 DNA sequence: TGTGCCGGCAGCCAGGACAGGGGCCAAGAGACCCAGTACTTC.

This clonotype was detected many times. The CDR3 protein is CASSPRTDLTAGNTIYF. CDR3 nucleotide sequence: TGTGCCAGCAGTCCCCGCACGGACCTGACGGCGGGAAACACCATATATTTT. The V gene is TRBV6-6, the J gene TRBJ1-3; D call uncertain. The germline gives CDR1 MNHNY, CDR2 SVGAGI (reference sequence). The V end lost 5 bases, the J end lost 4 bases, and 21 bases lay between the germline ends. The CDR3 is made up of 17 amino acids.

This clonotype appeared a few times. V is TRBV5-5 and J is TRBJ2-3; TRBD2 matches at 9 bases. The CDR3 has 14 residues. J was trimmed by 4 bases and V by 5 bases; bases with no gene match: 5. Germline V gene sequence: CDR1 SGHKS, CDR2 YYEKEE (reference sequence). CDR3 DNA sequence: TGTGCCAGCAGTACGGCGGGGGGGGCAGATACGCAGTATTTT. Translating gives CASSTAGGADTQYF.